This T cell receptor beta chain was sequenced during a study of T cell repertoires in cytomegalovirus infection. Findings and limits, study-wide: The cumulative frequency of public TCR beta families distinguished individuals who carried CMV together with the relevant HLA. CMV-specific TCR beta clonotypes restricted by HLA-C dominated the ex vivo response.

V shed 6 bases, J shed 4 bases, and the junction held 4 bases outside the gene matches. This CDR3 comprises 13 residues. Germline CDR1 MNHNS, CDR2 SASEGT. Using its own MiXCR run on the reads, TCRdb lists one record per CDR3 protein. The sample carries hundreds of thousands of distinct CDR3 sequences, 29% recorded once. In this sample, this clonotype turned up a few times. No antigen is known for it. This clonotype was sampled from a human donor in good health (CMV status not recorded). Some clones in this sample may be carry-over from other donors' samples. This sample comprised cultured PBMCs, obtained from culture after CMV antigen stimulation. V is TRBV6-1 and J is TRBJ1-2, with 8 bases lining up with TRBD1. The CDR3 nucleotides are TGTGCCAGCAGGGCCACAGGGGGCTATGGCTACACCTTC. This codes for CASRATGGYGYTF.